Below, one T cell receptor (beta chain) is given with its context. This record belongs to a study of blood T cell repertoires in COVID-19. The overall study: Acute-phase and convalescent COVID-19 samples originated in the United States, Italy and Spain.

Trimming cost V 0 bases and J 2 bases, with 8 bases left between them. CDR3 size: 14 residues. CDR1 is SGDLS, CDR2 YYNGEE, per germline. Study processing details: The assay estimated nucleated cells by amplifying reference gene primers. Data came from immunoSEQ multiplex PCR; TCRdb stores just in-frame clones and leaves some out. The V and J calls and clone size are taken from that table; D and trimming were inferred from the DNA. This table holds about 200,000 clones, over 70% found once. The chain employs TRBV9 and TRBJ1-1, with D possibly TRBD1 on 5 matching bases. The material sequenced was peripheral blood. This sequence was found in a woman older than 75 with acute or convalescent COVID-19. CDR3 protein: CASSVVGHNTEAFF. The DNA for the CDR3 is TGTGCCAGCAGCGTAGTTGGACACAACACTGAAGCTTTCTTT. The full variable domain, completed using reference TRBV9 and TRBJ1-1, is DSGVTQTPKHLITATGQRVTLRCSPRSGDLSVYWYQQSLDQGLQFLIQYYNGEERAKGNILERFSAQQFPDLHSELNLSSLELGDSALYFCASSVVGHNTEAFFGQGTRLTVV.